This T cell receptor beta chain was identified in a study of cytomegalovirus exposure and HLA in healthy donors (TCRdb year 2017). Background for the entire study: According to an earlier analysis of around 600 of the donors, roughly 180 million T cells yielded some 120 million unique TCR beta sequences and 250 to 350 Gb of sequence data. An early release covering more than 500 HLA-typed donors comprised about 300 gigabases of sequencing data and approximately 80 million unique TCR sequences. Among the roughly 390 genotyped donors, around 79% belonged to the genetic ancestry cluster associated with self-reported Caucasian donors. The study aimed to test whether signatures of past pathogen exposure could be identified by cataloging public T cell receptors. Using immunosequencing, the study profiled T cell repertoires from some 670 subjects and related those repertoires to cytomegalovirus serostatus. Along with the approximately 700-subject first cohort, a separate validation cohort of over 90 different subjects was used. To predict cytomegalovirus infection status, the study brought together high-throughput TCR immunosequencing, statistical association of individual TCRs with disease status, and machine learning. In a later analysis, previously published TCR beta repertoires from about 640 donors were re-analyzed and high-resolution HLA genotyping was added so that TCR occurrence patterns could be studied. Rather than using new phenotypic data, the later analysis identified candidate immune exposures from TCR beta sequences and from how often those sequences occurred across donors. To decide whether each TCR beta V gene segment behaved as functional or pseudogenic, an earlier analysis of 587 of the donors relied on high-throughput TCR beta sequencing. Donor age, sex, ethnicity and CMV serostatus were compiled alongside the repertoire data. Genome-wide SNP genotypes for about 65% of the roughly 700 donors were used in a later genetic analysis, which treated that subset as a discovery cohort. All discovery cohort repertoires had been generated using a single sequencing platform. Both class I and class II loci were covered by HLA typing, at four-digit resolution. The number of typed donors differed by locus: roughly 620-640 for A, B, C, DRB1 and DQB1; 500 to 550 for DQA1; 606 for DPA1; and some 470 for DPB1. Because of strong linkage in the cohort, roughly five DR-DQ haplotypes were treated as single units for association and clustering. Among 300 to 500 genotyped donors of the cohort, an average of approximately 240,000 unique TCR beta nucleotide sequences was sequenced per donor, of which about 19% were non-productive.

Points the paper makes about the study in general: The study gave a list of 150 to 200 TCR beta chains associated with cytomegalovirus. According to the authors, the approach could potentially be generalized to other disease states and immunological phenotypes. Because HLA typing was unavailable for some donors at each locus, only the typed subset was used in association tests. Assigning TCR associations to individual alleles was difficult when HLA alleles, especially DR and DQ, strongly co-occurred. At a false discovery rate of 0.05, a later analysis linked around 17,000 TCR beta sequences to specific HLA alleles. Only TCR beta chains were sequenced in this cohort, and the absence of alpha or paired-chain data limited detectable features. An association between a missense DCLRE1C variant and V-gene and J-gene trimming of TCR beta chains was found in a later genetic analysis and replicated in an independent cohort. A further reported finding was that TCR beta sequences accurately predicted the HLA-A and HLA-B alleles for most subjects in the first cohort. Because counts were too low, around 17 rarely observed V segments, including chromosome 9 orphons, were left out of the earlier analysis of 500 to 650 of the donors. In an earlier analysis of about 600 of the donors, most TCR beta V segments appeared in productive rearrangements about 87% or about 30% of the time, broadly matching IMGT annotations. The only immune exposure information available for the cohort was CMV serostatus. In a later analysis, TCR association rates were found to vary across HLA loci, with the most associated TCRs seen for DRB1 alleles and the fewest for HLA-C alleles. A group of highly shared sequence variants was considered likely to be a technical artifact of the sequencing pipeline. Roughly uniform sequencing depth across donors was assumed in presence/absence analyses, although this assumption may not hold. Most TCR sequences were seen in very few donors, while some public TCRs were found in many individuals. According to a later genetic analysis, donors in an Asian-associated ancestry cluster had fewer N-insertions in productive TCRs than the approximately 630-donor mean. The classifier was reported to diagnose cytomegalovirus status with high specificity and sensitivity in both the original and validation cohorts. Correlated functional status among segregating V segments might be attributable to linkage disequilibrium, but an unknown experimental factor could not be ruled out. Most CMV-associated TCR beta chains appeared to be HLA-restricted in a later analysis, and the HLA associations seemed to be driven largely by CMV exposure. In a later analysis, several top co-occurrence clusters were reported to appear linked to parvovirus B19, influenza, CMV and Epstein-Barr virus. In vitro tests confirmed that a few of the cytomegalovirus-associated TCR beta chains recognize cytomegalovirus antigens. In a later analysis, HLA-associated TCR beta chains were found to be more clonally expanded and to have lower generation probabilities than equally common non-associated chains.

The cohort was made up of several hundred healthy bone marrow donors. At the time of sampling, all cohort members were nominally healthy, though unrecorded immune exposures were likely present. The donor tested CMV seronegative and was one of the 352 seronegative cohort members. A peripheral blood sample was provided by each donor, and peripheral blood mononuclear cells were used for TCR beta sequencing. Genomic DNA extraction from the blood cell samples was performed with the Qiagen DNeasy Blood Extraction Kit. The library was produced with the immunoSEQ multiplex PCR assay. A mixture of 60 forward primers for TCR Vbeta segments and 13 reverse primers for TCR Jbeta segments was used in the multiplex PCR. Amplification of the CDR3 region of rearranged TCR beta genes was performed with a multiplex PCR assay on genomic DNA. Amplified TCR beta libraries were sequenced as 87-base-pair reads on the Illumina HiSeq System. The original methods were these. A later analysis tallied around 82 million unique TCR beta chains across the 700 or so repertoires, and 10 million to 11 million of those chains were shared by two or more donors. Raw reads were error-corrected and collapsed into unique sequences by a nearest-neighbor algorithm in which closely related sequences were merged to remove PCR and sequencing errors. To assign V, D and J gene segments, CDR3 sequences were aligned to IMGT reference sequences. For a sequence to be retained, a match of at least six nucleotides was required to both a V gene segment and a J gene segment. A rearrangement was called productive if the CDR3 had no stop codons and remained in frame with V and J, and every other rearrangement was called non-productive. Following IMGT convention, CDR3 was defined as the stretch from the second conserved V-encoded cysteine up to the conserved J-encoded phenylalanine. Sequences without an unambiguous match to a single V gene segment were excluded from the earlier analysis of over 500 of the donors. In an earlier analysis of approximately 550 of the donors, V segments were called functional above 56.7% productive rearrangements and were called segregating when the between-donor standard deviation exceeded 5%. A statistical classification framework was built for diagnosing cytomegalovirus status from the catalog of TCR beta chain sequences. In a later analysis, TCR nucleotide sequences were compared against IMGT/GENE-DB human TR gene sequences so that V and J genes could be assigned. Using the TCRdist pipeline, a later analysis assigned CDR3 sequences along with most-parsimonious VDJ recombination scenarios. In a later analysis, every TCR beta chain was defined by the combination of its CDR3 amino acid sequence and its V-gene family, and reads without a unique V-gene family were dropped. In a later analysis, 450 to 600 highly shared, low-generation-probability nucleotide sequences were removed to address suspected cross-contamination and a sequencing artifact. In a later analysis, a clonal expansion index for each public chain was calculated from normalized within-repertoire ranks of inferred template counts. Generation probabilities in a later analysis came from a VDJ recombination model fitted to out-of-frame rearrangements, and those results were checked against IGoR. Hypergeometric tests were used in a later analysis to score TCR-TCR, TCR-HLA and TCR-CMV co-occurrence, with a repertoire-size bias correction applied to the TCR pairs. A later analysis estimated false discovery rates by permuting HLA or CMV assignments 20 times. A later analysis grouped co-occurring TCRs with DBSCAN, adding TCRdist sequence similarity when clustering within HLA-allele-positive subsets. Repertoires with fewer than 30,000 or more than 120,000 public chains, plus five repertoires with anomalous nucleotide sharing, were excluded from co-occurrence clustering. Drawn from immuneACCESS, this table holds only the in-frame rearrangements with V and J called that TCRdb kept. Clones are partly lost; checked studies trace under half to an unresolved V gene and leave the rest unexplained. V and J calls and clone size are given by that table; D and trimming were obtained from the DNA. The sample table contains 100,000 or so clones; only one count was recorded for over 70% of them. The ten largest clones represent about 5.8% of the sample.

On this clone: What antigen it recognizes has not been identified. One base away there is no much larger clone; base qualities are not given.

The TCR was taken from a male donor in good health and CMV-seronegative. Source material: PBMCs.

CDR3 loop: CASSDGMSKNIQYF. At the DNA level, the sequence is TGCGCCAGCAGCGATGGTATGAGCAAAAACATTCAGTACTTC. This chain is built from TRBV5-1 and TRBJ2-4, with the D gene too uncertain to name. Trimming removed 4 bases from V and 3 bases from J, leaving 11 bases between the germline ends. The CDR3 goes from the cysteine to the phenylalanine over 14 residues. This entry keeps only the CDR3 DNA: 42 bases, framed from base 1. CDR1 and CDR2, looked up from the germline V gene, are SGHRS and YFSETQ.